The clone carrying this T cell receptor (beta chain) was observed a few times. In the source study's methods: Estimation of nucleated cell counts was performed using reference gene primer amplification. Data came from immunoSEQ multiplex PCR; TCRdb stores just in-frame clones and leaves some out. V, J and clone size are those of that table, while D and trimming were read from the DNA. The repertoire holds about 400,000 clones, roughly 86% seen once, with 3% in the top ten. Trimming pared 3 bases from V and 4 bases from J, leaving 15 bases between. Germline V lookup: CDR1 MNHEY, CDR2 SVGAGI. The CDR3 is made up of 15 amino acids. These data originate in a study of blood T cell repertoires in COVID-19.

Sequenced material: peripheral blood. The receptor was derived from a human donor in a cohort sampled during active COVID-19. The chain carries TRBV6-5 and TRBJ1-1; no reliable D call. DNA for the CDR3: TGTGCCAGCAGTTATAGCGGGGTTTTGGGCACTGAAGCTTTCTTT. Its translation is CASSYSGVLGTEAFF.